The clone carrying this TCR beta chain appeared a few times. Its specificity is unknown. The data belong to a study of identical twins. General study findings and limits: The study reached conclusions through statistical analysis that was cross-sectional, not following the same donors. With abundant cord blood beta clonotypes, insertions were fewer; memory repertoires showed no such pattern. Twin-shared out-of-frame alpha sequences were enriched for low generation probability.

One entry per CDR3 protein, called by TCRdb with MiXCR from the 5' RACE reads. The table shows some 730,000 distinct CDR3 sequences, with around a sixth occurring only once. This CDR3 has 12 residues. Germline-derived CDR1 and CDR2 are KGHDR and SFDVKD. Trimming pared 4 bases from V and 14 bases from J, leaving 14 bases between. These data also featured in a second study, about T cells expressing NK-cell markers.

The rearrangement links TRBV24-1 to TRBJ2-1, with D possibly TRBD2 on 5 matching bases. Sample: PBMCs. This TCR was sampled from a woman between 18 and 29 years old in good health. This CDR3 is CATSEPGSAEFF. As DNA, the CDR3 is TGTGCCACCAGTGAACCGGGGTCAGCCGAGTTCTTC.